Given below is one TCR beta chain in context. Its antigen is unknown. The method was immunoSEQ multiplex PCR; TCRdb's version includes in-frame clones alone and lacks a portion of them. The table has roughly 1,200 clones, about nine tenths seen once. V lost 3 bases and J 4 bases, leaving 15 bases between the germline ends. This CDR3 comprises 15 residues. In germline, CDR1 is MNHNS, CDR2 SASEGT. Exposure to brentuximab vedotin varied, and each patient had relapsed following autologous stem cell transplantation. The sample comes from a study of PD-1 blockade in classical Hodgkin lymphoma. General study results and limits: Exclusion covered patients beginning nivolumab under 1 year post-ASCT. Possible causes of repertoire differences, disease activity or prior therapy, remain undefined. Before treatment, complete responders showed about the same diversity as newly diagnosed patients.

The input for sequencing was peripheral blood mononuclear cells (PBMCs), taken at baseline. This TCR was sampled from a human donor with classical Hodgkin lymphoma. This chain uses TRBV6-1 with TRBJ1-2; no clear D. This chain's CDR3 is CASSDPSHGVYGYTF. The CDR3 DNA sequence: TGTGCCAGCAGTGATCCCTCACACGGGGTCTATGGCTACACCTTC.